This T cell receptor beta chain was recovered during a study of T cells in Graves' hyperthyroidism and ophthalmopathy. General study findings and limits: The model identified upcoming ophthalmopathy a median about 6.5 months ahead of onset. Most thyroid clonotypes that were expanded above 0.001 also turned up in blood.

As to this clonotype: Its target is unknown.

The V end lost 3 bases, the J end lost 3 bases, and 11 bases lay between the germline ends. Germline V CDR1 and CDR2: SEHNR, FQNEAQ (reference sequence). The CDR3 extends over 14 amino acids. Template material for amplifying TCR beta CDR3 regions consisted of RNA transcripts. TCR CDR3 regions were first amplified by RT-PCR with HTBI primers. TCRdb recomputed calls from the multiplex PCR reads with MiXCR, one row per CDR3 protein. The repertoire holds just under 750,000 distinct CDR3 sequences, with 30% to 40% as singletons. Patients aged 18 to 65 had newly diagnosed hyperthyroidism lasting under 2 months.

Sequencing used blood. The rearrangement joins TRBV7-9 to TRBJ1-2; the D is unclear. This TCR was recovered from a woman aged 40 to 49 with Graves' hyperthyroidism. The CDR3 is CASSLNTWDYGYTF. The CDR3 coding sequence is TGTGCCAGCAGCTTGAACACATGGGACTATGGCTACACCTTC.